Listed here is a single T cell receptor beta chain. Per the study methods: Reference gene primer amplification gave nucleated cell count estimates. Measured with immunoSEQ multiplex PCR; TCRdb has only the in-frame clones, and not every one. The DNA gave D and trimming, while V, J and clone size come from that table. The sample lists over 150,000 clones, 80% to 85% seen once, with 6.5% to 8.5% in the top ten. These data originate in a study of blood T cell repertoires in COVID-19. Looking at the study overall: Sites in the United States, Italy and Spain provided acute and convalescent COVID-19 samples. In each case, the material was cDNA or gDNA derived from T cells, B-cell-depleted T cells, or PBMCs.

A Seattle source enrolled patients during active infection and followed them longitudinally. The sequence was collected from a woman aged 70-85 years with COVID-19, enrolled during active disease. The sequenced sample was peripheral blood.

CDR3: CASSPTRVMNTEAFF. CDR3 bases: TGTGCCAGCAGCCCTACGAGGGTAATGAACACTGAAGCTTTCTTT. The chain is built from TRBV3-1 (or the pseudogene TRBV3-2) and TRBJ1-1; no definite D call. In germline, CDR1 is LGHDT, CDR2 YNNKEL (reference sequence). The CDR3 extends over 15 amino acids. Trimming shortened V by 4 bases and J by 0 bases, and 12 bases separated the two germline ends.